This TCR beta chain was sequenced for a study of ipilimumab plus nivolumab after autologous stem cell transplantation. Study in general: Typical patient got 5 or 6 ipilimumab doses and fewer than 10 nivolumab doses (median). Study-wide points: The authors say TCR, Treg and microbiome findings warrant further study.

Deletions cut 4 bases from V and 5 bases from J, with 9 bases between. From germline, CDR1 is SGHRS and CDR2 YFSETQ. CDR3 length equals 12 residues. Patients got ipilimumab 1 mg/kg beginning 14 to 28 days post-transplant. Patients received nivolumab 3 mg/kg at weeks 1, 4, 7, 10, then fortnightly to week 26. Libraries were prepared by immunoSEQ multiplex PCR; TCRdb keeps only in-frame clonotypes and omits some of them. The table lists some 2,100 clones, just under 80% of them singletons, with 55% to 70% in the top ten. With regard to this clone: As yet, its antigen is unknown.

This receptor was obtained from a male donor with multiple myeloma. The gene calls are TRBV5-1 and TRBJ1-2, with TRBD1 as a possible D gene (6 bases). The sequenced sample was PBMCs, obtained in a trial of ipilimumab plus nivolumab as post-transplant consolidation. CDR3 sequence reads: CASSPGEYGYTF. CDR3 nucleotides: TGCGCCAGCAGCCCAGGGGAGTATGGCTACACCTTC. Combining the CDR3 with reference TRBV5-1 and TRBJ1-2 gives the whole variable domain KAGVTQTPRYLIKTRGQQVTLSCSPISGHRSVSWYQQTPGQGLQFLFEYFSETQRNKGNFPGRFSGRQFSNSRSEMNVSTLELGDSALYLCASSPGEYGYTFGSGTRLTVV.